This is a list of T cell receptor beta chains from one sample in a study of control samples from healthy donors and cancer patients. The table came from immunoSEQ multiplex PCR; TCRdb's copy has only in-frame clones and leaves some out. The table has 26,000 or so clones, 91% seen once. Material: PBMCs. The origin of the receptors is a man aged 50-59 years with lung cancer. The CDR3 runs from the conserved cysteine through the conserved F or W. Fields, in order: V gene, D gene, J gene, CDR3 length, CDR3 protein. The D gene is left open where the match is weak.

v_gene: TRBV4-1
d_gene: NA
j_gene: TRBJ1-1
len: 14
CDR3aa: CASSHGLMNTEAFF

v_gene: TRBV14
d_gene: NA
j_gene: TRBJ1-3
len: 13
CDR3aa: CASSQGRGNTIYF

v_gene: TRBV7-2
d_gene: NA
j_gene: TRBJ1-2
len: 13
CDR3aa: CASSSGSNYGYTF

v_gene: TRBV6-2/TRBV6-3
d_gene: NA
j_gene: TRBJ2-2
len: 15
CDR3aa: CASSPGEENTGELFF

v_gene: TRBV9
d_gene: NA
j_gene: TRBJ1-4
len: 16
CDR3aa: CASSVEGSGEREKLFF

v_gene: TRBV6-1
d_gene: NA
j_gene: TRBJ2-1
len: 15
CDR3aa: CASRPVAGWDNEQFF

v_gene: TRBV6-2/TRBV6-3
d_gene: TRBD2
j_gene: TRBJ2-3
len: 17
CDR3aa: CASSYSRGTSSKDTQYF

v_gene: TRBV29-1
d_gene: TRBD1
j_gene: TRBJ2-1
len: 13
CDR3aa: CSVEVDRQNEQFF

v_gene: TRBV19
d_gene: NA
j_gene: TRBJ1-1
len: 13
CDR3aa: CATNRGSGTEAFF

v_gene: TRBV29-1
d_gene: NA
j_gene: TRBJ2-2
len: 14
CDR3aa: CSVEDQGGSGELFF

v_gene: TRBV7-9
d_gene: NA
j_gene: TRBJ2-7
len: 17
CDR3aa: CASSSQFGGEGSYEQYF

v_gene: TRBV6-5
d_gene: NA
j_gene: TRBJ1-3
len: 15
CDR3aa: CASQVTAIAGNTIYF

v_gene: TRBV19
d_gene: NA
j_gene: TRBJ1-5
len: 16
CDR3aa: CASSVDGEHSNQPQHF

v_gene: TRBV25-1
d_gene: NA
j_gene: TRBJ2-1
len: 11
CDR3aa: CASSLYNEQFF